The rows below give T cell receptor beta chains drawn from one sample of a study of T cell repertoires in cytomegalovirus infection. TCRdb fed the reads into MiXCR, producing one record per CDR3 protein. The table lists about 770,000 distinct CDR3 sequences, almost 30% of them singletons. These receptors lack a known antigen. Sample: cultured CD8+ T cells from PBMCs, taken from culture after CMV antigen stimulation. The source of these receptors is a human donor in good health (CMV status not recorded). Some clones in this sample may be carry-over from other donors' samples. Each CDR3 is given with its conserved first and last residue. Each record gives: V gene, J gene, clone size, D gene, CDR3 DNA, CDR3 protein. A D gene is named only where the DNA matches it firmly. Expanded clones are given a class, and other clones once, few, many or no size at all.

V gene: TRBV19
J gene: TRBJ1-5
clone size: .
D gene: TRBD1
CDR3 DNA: TGTGCCAGTAGTATACCGGGACAGGGGGCATGGCAGCCCCAGCATTTT
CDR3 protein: CASSIPGQGAWQPQHF

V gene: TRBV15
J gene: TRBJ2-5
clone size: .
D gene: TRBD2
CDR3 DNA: TGTGCCGCCAGCAGAGATCGCGAATCCAAACTAGCGGGGGGGGAGACCCAGTACTTC
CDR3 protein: CAASRDRESKLAGGETQYF

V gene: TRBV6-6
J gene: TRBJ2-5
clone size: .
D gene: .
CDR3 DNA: TGTGCCAGCAGTCCGGACGGATTCCGGTACCAAGAGACCCAGTACTTC
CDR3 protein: CASSPDGFRYQETQYF

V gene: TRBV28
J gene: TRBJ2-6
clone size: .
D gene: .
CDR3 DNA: TGTGCCAGCAGTTTACCCATCTCTGGGGCCAACGTCCTGACTTTC
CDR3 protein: CASSLPISGANVLTF

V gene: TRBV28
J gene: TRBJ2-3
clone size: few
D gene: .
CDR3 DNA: TGTGCCAGCAGTCCGGAGGGGTCCCTCGGTGCAGATACGCAGTATTTT
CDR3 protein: CASSPEGSLGADTQYF

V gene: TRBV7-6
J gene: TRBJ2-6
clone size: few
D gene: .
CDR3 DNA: TGTGCCAGCAGCCCGGTCCTCTCTGGGGCCAACGTCCTGACTTTC
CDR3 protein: CASSPVLSGANVLTF

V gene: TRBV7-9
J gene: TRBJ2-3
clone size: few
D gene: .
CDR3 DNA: TGTGCCAGCAGCTCTAACAGAGATACGCAGTATTTT
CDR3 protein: CASSSNRDTQYF

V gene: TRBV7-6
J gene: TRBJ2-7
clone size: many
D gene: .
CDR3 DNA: TGTGCCAGCAGCTTAGATACGCCCCTGCAGTACGAGCAGTACTTC
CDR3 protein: CASSLDTPLQYEQYF

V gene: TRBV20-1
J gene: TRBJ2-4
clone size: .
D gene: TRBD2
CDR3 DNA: TGCAGTGCCGAGGCTAGCGGGGGCCTGCTAGCCAAAAACATTCAGTACTTC
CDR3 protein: CSAEASGGLLAKNIQYF

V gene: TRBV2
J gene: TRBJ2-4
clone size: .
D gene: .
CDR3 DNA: TGTGCCAGCAGTGATAGGAGGTTAGCCAAAAACATTCAGTACTTC
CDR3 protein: CASSDRRLAKNIQYF

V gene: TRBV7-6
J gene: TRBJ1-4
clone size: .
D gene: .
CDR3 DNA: TGTGCCAGCAGCGGAGGGGGGCTTAGTGAAAAACTGTTTTTT
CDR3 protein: CASSGGGLSEKLFF

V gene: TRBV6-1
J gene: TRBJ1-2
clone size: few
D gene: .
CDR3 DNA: TGTGCCATAGAGAGGGGATTCTATGGCTACACCTTC
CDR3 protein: CAIERGFYGYTF

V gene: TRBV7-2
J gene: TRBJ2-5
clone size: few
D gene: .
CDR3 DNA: TGTGCCAGCAGCTCGTGGGGGGCTGAAGAGACCCAGTACTTC
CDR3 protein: CASSSWGAEETQYF

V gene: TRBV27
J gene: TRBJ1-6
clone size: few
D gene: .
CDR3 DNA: TGTGCCAGCAGTCCCTCCGGGGCGCAGTTTTCACCCCTCCACTTT
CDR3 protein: CASSPSGAQFSPLHF

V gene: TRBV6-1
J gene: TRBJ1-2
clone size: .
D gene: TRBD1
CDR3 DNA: TGTGCCAGTCGGGAACAGGGGTACTATGGCTACACCTTC
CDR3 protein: CASREQGYYGYTF

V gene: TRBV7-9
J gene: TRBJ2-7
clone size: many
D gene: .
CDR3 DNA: TGTGCCAGCAGCTCCTCTGCCGGGGTTTTCTTCTACGAGCAGTACTTC
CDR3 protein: CASSSSAGVFFYEQYF

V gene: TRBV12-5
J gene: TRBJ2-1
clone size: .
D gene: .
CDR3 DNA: TGTGCTAGTGCCCTCACAGGGAGGTACAATGAGCAGTTCTTC
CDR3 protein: CASALTGRYNEQFF

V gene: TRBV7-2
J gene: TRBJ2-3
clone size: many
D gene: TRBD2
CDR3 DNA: TGTGCCAGCAGCTTAGTCGGTCTAGCGGGGGGGCCCCGCACAGATACGCAGTATTTT
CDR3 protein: CASSLVGLAGGPRTDTQYF

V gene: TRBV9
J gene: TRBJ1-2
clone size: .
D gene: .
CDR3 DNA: TGTGCCAGCAGCGGATCACAGAACTATGGCTACACCTTC
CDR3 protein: CASSGSQNYGYTF

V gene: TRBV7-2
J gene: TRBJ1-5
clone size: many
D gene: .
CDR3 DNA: TGTGCCAGCAGCTTTGACAGCATGGTATTACGCAATCAGCCCCAGCATTTT
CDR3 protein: CASSFDSMVLRNQPQHF

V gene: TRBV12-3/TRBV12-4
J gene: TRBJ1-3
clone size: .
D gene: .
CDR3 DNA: TGTGCCAGCAGTTTCGACAGGCCTGGAAACACCATATATTTT
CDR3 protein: CASSFDRPGNTIYF

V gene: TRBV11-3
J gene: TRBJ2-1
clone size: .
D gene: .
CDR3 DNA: TGTGCCAGCAGCTTAGGAAAGGCCCGGGACATCTCCTACAATGAGCAGTTCTTC
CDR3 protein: CASSLGKARDISYNEQFF

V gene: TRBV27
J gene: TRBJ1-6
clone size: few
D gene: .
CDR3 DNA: TGTGCCAGCAGTGGGGGGTCCTATAATTCACCCCTCCACTTT
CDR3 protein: CASSGGSYNSPLHF

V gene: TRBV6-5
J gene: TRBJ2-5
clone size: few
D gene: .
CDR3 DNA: TGTGCCAGCAGTGCCCACTGGGACCCAACCCAATTCCAAGAGACCCAGTACTTC
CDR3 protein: CASSAHWDPTQFQETQYF

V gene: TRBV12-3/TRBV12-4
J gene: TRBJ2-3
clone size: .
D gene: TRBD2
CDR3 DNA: TGTGCCAGCAGTTTTCGGGGGGGCATCACAGATACGCAGTATTTT
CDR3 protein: CASSFRGGITDTQYF

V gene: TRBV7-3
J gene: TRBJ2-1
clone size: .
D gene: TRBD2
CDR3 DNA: TGTGCCAGCATCAAGCGGGGGGACAATGAGCAGTTCTTC
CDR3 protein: CASIKRGDNEQFF